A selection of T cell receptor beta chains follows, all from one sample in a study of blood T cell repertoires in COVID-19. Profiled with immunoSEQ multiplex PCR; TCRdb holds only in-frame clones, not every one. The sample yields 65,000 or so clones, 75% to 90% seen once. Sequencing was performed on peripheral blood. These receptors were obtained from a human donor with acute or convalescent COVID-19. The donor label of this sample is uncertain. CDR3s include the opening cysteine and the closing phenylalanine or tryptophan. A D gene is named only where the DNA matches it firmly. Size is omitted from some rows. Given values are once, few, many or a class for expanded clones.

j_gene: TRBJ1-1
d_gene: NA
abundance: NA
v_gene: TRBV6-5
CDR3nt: TGTGCCAGCCCTAAGCCTGCAGGGAACACTGAAGCTTTCTTT
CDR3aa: CASPKPAGNTEAFF

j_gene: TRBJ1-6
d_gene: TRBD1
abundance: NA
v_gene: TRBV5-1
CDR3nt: TGCGCCAGCAGCTTGGAGGGGCGGGTACAGGGGAATTCACCCCTCCACTTT
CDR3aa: CASSLEGRVQGNSPLHF

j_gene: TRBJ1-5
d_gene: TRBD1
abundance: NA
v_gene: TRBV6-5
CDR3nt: TGTGCCAGCAGGCGGGGACAGGGGGATACTGCCCAGCATTTT
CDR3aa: CASRRGQGDTAQHF

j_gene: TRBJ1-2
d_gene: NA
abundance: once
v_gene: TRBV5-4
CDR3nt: TGTGCCAGCAGCTTGAGGGGAGGTGGCTACACCTTC
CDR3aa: CASSLRGGGYTF

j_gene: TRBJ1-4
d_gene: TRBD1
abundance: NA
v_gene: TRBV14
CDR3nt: TGTGCCAGCAGCCCATGGCTGACAGGGTCGGAGGAAAAACTGTTTTTT
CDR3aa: CASSPWLTGSEEKLFF

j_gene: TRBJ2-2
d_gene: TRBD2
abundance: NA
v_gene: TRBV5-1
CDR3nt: TGCGCCAGCAGCGGGACGACTAGCGGGAGAGGTTTCGGGGAGCTGTTTTTT
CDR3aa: CASSGTTSGRGFGELFF

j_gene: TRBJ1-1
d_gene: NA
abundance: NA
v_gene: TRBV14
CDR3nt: TGTGCCAGCAGCCAAGGGAGTAGCACTGAAGCTTTCTTT
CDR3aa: CASSQGSSTEAFF

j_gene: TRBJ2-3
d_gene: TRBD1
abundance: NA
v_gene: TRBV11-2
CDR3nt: TGTGCCAGCAGCCGGGACAGCCTGCAGACAGATACGCAGTATTTT
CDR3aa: CASSRDSLQTDTQYF

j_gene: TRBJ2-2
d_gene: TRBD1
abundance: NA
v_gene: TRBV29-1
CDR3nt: TGCAGCGTTCCCCGGACAGGGAACACCGGGGAGCTGTTTTTT
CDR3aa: CSVPRTGNTGELFF

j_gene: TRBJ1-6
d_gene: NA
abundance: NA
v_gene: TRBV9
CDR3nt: TGTGCCAGCAGCGTAGCTTGGGGGGAGAGGCCCCTCCACTTT
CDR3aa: CASSVAWGERPLHF

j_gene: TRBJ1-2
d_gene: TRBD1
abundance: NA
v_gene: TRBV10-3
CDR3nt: TGTGCCATCAGTGAGGGACAGGGGGGGAACTATGGCTACACCTTC
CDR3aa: CAISEGQGGNYGYTF

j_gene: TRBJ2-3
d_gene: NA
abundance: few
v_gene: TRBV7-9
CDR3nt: TGTGCCAGCAGACAGGGGAGGTCGGATACGCAGTATTTT
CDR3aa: CASRQGRSDTQYF

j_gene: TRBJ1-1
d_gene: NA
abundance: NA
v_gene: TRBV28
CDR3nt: TGTGCCAGTAGACCCTGGGAGCTATCAAAGAACACTGAAGCTTTCTTT
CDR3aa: CASRPWELSKNTEAFF

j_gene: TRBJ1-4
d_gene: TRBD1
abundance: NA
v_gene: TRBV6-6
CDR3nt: TGTGCCAGCAGTTACGCCGGCGGACAGGGACATGAAAAACTGTTTTTT
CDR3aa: CASSYAGGQGHEKLFF

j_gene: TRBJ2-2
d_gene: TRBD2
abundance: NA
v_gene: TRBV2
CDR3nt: TGTGCCAGCAGTGTACTAGCGGTGGGGACCGGGGAGCTGTTTTTT
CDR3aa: CASSVLAVGTGELFF

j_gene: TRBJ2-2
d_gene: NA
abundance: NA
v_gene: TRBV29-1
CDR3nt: TGCAGCGTTGACTTTTACACCGGGGAGCTGTTTTTT
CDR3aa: CSVDFYTGELFF

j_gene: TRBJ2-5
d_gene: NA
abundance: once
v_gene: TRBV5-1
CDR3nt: TGCGCCAGCAGCTTCGAAGAGACCCAGTACTTC
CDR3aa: CASSFEETQYF

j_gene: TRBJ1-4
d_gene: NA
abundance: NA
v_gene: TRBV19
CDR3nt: TGTGCCAGTAGTATAGTGGGCACGCCCGAAAAACTGTTTTTT
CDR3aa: CASSIVGTPEKLFF

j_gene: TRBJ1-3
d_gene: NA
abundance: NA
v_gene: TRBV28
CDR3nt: TGTGCCGCCCCGGGCAGGTGGGGGCGGGGAAACACCATATATTTT
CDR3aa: CAAPGRWGRGNTIYF

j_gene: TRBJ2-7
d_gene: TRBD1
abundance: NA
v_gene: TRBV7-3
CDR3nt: TGTGCCAGCTCCGGGACAGGGCCCAACGAGCAGTACTTC
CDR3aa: CASSGTGPNEQYF

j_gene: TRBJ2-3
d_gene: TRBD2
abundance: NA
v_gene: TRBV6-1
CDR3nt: TGTGCCAGCAGTGAAATGGGGCGGGGGGCTCGCACAGATACGCAGTATTTT
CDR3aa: CASSEMGRGARTDTQYF

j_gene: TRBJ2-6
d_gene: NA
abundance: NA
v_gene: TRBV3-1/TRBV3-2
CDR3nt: TGTGCCAGCAGCCGTCAACGCGGGGGCCAGTTGGGGGCCAACGTCCTGACTTTC
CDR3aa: CASSRQRGGQLGANVLTF

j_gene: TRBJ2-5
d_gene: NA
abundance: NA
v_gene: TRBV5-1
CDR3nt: TGCGCCAGCATATCAGGGGTGGGTCGAGAGACCCAGTACTTC
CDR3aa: CASISGVGRETQYF

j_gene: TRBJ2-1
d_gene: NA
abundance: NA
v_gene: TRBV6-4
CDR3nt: TGTGCCAGCAGTGACCCCCGCGGCTCCAATGAGCAGTTCTTC
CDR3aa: CASSDPRGSNEQFF

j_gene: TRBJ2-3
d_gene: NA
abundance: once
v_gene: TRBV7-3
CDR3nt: TGTGCCAGCAGCTTAACTCCCGGGTCTGCAGATACGCAGTATTTT
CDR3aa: CASSLTPGSADTQYF

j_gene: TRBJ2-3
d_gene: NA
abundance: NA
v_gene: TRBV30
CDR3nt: TGTGCCTCCGGTAGGGGGGGCTTCACAGATACGCAGTATTTT
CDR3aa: CASGRGGFTDTQYF

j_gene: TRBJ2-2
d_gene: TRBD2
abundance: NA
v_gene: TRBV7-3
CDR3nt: TGTGCCAGCACCCCTAGACGGGGACTAGCGGGAAAACGAATCACCGGGGAGCTGTTTTTT
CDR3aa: CASTPRRGLAGKRITGELFF

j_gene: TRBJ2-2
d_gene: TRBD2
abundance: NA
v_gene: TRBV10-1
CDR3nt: TGCGCCAGCAGTGACCTCCGGGACTACCCCAACACCGGGGAGCTGTTTTTT
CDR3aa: CASSDLRDYPNTGELFF

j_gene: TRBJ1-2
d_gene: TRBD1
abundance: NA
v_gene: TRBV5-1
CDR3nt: TGCGCCAGCAGCTTGGAGGGGGCACGAGGCTACACCTTC
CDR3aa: CASSLEGARGYTF

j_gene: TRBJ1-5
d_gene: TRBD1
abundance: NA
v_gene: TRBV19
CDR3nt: TGTGCCAGTAGTATTGCCCGGGACAGGGGATATAGCAATCAGCCCCAGCATTTT
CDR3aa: CASSIARDRGYSNQPQHF

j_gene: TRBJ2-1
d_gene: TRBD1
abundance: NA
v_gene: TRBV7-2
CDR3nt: TGTGCCAGCAGCTTAGTCGAGACAGGGGGAGGGAATGAGCAGTTCTTC
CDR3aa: CASSLVETGGGNEQFF

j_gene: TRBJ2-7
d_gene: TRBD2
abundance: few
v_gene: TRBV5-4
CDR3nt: TGTGCCAGCAGCCGCGGGACTAGCGGGACCCCCCTCGAGCAGTACTTC
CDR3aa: CASSRGTSGTPLEQYF

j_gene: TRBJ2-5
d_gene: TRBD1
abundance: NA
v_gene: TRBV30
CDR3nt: TGTGCCTGGAGTGTAGGTGGGACAGCTGGGAAGACCCAGTACTTC
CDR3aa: CAWSVGGTAGKTQYF

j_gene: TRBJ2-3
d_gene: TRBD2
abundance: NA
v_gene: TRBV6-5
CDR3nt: TGTGCCAGCAGGTTAGCGGGGAGAGCAGATACGCAGTATTTT
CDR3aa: CASRLAGRADTQYF

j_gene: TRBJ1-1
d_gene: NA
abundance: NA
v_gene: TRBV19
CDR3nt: TGTGCCAGTAGTACCTACAGCCCGAACACTGAAGCTTTCTTT
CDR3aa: CASSTYSPNTEAFF

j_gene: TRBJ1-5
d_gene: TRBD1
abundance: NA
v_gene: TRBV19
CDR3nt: TGTGCCAGTAGTATAGAAACAGGGGGCGGAAGCAATCAGCCCCAGCATTTT
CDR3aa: CASSIETGGGSNQPQHF

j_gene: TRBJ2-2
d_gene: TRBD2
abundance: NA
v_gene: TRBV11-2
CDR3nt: TGTGCCAGCAGCTCCCGGGGAGGGTGGGACACCGGGGAGCTGTTTTTT
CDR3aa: CASSSRGGWDTGELFF

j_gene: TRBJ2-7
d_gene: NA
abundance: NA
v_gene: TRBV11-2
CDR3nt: TGTGCCAGCAGCCGCCGCGTAAGCTCCTACGAGCAGTACTTC
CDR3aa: CASSRRVSSYEQYF

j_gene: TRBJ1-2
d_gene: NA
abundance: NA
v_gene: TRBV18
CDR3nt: TGTGCCAGCTCACCGGAGGACAGTTATGGCTACACCTTC
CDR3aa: CASSPEDSYGYTF

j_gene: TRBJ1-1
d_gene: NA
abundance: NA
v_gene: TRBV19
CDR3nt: TGTGCCAGTAGCCACAGGGAAAAGGGCACTGAAGCTTTCTTT
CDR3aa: CASSHREKGTEAFF

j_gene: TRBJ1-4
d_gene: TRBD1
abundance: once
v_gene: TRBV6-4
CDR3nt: TGTGCCAGCAGTCCGACCGGGACAGGGACCGAAAAACTGTTTTTT
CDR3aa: CASSPTGTGTEKLFF

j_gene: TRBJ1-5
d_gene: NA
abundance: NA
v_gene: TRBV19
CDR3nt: TGTGCCAGTAGTATAGTGACGGGGGGTCAGCCCCAGCATTTT
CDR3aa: CASSIVTGGQPQHF

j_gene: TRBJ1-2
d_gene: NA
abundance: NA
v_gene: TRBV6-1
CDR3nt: TGTGCCAGCAGTGAGGGTCACGTGGTACTACGGGGCTACACCTTC
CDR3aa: CASSEGHVVLRGYTF

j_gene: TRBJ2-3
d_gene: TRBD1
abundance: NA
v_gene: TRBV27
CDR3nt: TGTGCCAGCAGTCCAAGGACAGGGGGCGCCTTAAATTCAAACACAGATACGCAGTATTTT
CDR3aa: CASSPRTGGALNSNTDTQYF

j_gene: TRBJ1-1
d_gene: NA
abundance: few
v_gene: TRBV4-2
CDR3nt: TGTGCCAGCAGCCAAGACAGGGTCATGACTGAAGCTTTCTTT
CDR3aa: CASSQDRVMTEAFF

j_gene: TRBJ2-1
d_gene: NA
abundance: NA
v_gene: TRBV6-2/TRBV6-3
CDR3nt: TGTGCCAGCACCCCGGATGGAGGGCTGTCACAGTTCTTC
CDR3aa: CASTPDGGLSQFF

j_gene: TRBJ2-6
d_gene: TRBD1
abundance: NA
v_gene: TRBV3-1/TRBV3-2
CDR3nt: TGTGCCAGCAGTCGGGGGACAGGGGGTTTCTCTGGGGCCAACGTCCTGACTTTC
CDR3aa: CASSRGTGGFSGANVLTF

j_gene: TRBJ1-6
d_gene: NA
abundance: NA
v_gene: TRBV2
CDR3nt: TGTGCCAGCAGGCCAGGGCGCAATTCACCCCTCCACTTT
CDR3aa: CASRPGRNSPLHF

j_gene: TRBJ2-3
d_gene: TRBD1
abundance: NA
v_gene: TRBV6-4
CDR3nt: TGTGCCAGCAGTGACTCACAGGGGACAGATACGCAGTATTTT
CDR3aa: CASSDSQGTDTQYF

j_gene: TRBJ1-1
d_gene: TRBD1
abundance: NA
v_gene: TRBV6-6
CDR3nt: TGTGCCAGCAGTTACCAGGGGGCCCACACTGAAGCTTTCTTT
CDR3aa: CASSYQGAHTEAFF

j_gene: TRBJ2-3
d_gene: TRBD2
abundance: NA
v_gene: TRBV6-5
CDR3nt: TGTGCCAGCAGAGGGACTAGCGGGGGGGATACGCAGTATTTT
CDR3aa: CASRGTSGGDTQYF